These T cell receptor beta chains were read from a single sample in a study of blood T cells in healthy people across ages. Using its own MiXCR run on the 5' RACE reads, TCRdb lists one record per CDR3 protein. The sample holds about 1.4 million distinct CDR3 sequences, around 59% seen once. Sequencing was performed on blood. All receptors come from a man younger than 35 in good health. Both conserved end residues are part of each CDR3. Fields, in order: clone size, V gene, D gene, J gene, CDR3 protein, CDR3 DNA. D genes are given only for firm matches. Clone sizes are given selectively: once, few, many, or a class where the clone is expanded.

>-|TRBV27|-|TRBJ2-7
CASSYKGESYEQYF
TGTGCCAGCAGTTACAAGGGGGAGAGCTACGAGCAGTACTTC
>-|TRBV12-3/TRBV12-4|-|TRBJ1-1
CASTTPGSEAFF
TGTGCCAGCACCACTCCCGGATCTGAAGCTTTCTTT
>-|TRBV27|-|TRBJ2-1
CASSLSAGDNEQFF
TGTGCCAGCAGTTTGTCTGCCGGGGACAATGAGCAGTTCTTC
>-|TRBV7-9|TRBD1|TRBJ2-7
CASTSTGFVDEQYF
TGTGCCAGCACCTCGACAGGGTTTGTGGACGAGCAGTACTTC
>-|TRBV30|TRBD1|TRBJ2-7
CAWRGTGAYEQYF
TGTGCCTGGAGGGGGACAGGAGCCTACGAGCAGTACTTC
>few|TRBV20-1|-|TRBJ1-1
CSARGGTEAFF
TGCAGCGCGCGGGGGGGGACTGAAGCTTTCTTT
>-|TRBV10-3|-|TRBJ1-6
CAISDAGSSYNSPLHF
TGTGCCATCAGTGATGCAGGGAGCTCCTATAATTCACCCCTCCACTTT
>-|TRBV13|-|TRBJ2-3
CASSLGIRGLSDTQYF
TGTGCCAGCAGCTTAGGAATCAGGGGTTTGTCAGATACGCAGTATTTT
>-|TRBV4-1|-|TRBJ2-1
CASSLIAFEMNEQFF
TGCGCCAGCAGTCTAATAGCATTCGAGATGAATGAGCAGTTCTTC
>-|TRBV25-1|TRBD1|TRBJ2-4
CASSGTVLAKNIQYF
TGTGCCAGCAGCGGGACAGTGCTAGCCAAAAACATTCAGTACTTC
>-|TRBV4-1|TRBD2|TRBJ2-1
CASSQVVGLATSYNEQFF
TGCGCCAGCAGCCAAGTGGTTGGACTAGCGACCTCCTACAATGAGCAGTTCTTC
>-|TRBV3-1|-|TRBJ2-3
CASSQKVVSTDTQYF
TGTGCCAGCAGCCAAAAGGTCGTCAGCACAGATACGCAGTATTTT
>-|TRBV27|-|TRBJ2-3
CASSPRGATSTDTQYF
TGTGCCAGCAGTCCCCGAGGCGCCACTAGCACAGATACGCAGTATTTT
>-|TRBV20-1|-|TRBJ2-3
CSATDPRGTDTQYF
TGCAGTGCTACGGACCCCCGGGGAACAGATACGCAGTATTTT
>-|TRBV6-6|-|TRBJ2-1
CASSPSSWEWGEQFF
TGTGCCAGCAGCCCTTCCTCCTGGGAGTGGGGTGAGCAGTTCTTC
>-|TRBV29-1|-|TRBJ2-2
CSVRETGELFF
TGCAGCGTTCGGGAGACCGGGGAGCTGTTTTTT
>-|TRBV6-1|-|TRBJ2-1
CASSEVRGAYNEQFF
TGTGCCAGCAGTGAAGTCAGGGGGGCCTACAATGAGCAGTTCTTC
>-|TRBV20-1|TRBD1|TRBJ2-7
CSARSQGYEQYF
TGCAGTGCTAGATCACAGGGGTACGAGCAGTACTTC
>-|TRBV20-1|-|TRBJ1-2
CGGTPYGYTF
TGCGGAGGGACTCCCTATGGTTACACCTTC
>-|TRBV10-3|-|TRBJ1-5
CAISESGDYNQPQHF
TGTGCCATCAGTGAGTCGGGGGATTACAATCAGCCCCAGCATTTT
>-|TRBV6-2/TRBV6-3|-|TRBJ1-6
CASTTPDRSPLHF
TGTGCCAGCACCACTCCCGATCGGTCACCCCTCCACTTT
>-|TRBV7-9|TRBD2|TRBJ2-3
CASSLGLAEDTETQYF
TGTGCCAGCAGCTTGGGACTAGCGGAAGACACAGAGACGCAGTATTTT
>few|TRBV2|-|TRBJ1-1
CASSENGGVMNTEAFF
TGTGCCAGCAGTGAAAACGGGGGGGTAATGAACACTGAAGCTTTCTTT
>-|TRBV4-2|-|TRBJ2-5
CASRQDGLAGGLDEQETQYF
TGTGCCAGCCGCCAAGACGGACTAGCAGGGGGGCTGGACGAACAGGAGACCCAGTACTTC
>-|TRBV7-9|TRBD1|TRBJ2-7
CASSYRDSFYEQYF
TGTGCCAGCAGCTACCGGGACAGCTTCTACGAGCAGTACTTC
>few|TRBV20-1|TRBD2|TRBJ2-5
CSAIIGGRETQYF
TGCAGTGCTATAATCGGGGGGAGGGAGACCCAGTACTTC
>-|TRBV20-1|TRBD1|TRBJ2-3
CSAIQGARTDTQYF
TGCAGTGCTATTCAGGGGGCGCGAACAGATACGCAGTATTTT
>-|TRBV25-1|TRBD1|TRBJ2-7
CASSEAATGDYEQYF
TGTGCCAGCAGTGAGGCTGCTACAGGGGACTACGAGCAGTACTTC
>-|TRBV7-2|-|TRBJ1-2
CASSSLQTGCGYTF
TGTGCCAGCAGCTCCCTACAGACAGGCTGTGGCTACACCTTC
>-|TRBV3-1|TRBD2|TRBJ2-1
CASSQAGLAGVIEQFF
TGTGCCAGCAGCCAAGCGGGACTAGCGGGAGTAATTGAGCAGTTCTTC
>-|TRBV5-6|-|TRBJ2-1
CASRFGNNEQFF
TGTGCCAGCAGATTCGGGAACAATGAGCAGTTCTTC
>-|TRBV7-2|-|TRBJ2-7
CASSLGVSGAPYEQYF
TGTGCCAGCAGCTTAGGAGTATCGGGAGCTCCCTACGAGCAGTACTTC
>-|TRBV11-2|-|TRBJ2-3
CASSRPRLAGPSTDTQYF
TGTGCCAGCAGCCGTCCCAGACTTGCGGGCCCTAGCACAGATACGCAGTATTTT
>-|TRBV28|TRBD1|TRBJ2-7
CASSSPQGGAYEQYF
TGTGCCAGCAGTTCCCCACAGGGGGGCGCCTACGAGCAGTACTTC
>-|TRBV29-1|TRBD2|TRBJ2-3
CSVGAGGRADTQYF
TGCAGCGTTGGGGCGGGGGGACGGGCAGATACGCAGTATTTT
>-|TRBV6-2/TRBV6-3|-|TRBJ2-7
CASSDIGSYEQYF
TGTGCCAGCAGTGATATCGGTTCCTACGAGCAGTACTTC
>-|TRBV7-2|-|TRBJ2-7
CASSRLGGSSSYEQYF
TGTGCCAGCAGCCGGCTTGGGGGGTCGAGCTCCTACGAGCAGTACTTC
>-|TRBV11-1|-|TRBJ1-5
CASILEGTNQPQHF
TGTGCCAGCATCTTAGAGGGCACCAATCAGCCCCAGCATTTT
>-|TRBV11-2|TRBD1|TRBJ1-2
CASTGVYYGYTF
TGTGCCAGTACAGGGGTATACTATGGCTACACCTTC
>-|TRBV6-2/TRBV6-3|-|TRBJ2-7
CASGAAAWYEQYF
TGTGCCAGCGGGGCAGCCGCTTGGTACGAGCAGTACTTC
>few|TRBV29-1|TRBD2|TRBJ2-5
CSVEGDYQETQYF
TGCAGCGTTGAAGGGGACTATCAAGAGACCCAGTACTTC
>-|TRBV28|-|TRBJ1-5
CASSPLMSNQPQHF
TGTGCCAGCAGTCCCCTCATGAGCAATCAGCCCCAGCATTTT
>-|TRBV29-1|-|TRBJ1-2
CSAPQGIGGYTF
TGCAGCGCACCACAGGGAATTGGTGGCTACACCTTC
>-|TRBV10-3|-|TRBJ2-7
CVISELGYEQYF
TGTGTCATCAGTGAGTTGGGGTACGAGCAGTACTTC
>-|TRBV27|-|TRBJ1-5
CASSTGTPNQPQHF
TGTGCCAGCAGTACAGGGACACCAAATCAGCCCCAGCATTTT
>-|TRBV20-1|-|TRBJ2-7
CSARFSEDYEQYF
TGCAGTGCTAGATTTAGCGAGGACTACGAGCAGTACTTC
>once|TRBV27|-|TRBJ2-1
CASSLPTSEQFF
TGTGCCAGCAGTCTCCCCACCAGTGAGCAGTTCTTC
>-|TRBV5-4|-|TRBJ1-2
CASSLASAGSYDYTF
TGTGCCAGCAGCTTGGCATCAGCAGGGTCCTATGACTACACCTTC
>-|TRBV15|-|TRBJ2-3
CATSKADTQYF
TGTGCCACCAGCAAGGCAGATACGCAGTATTTT
>-|TRBV2|TRBD2|TRBJ2-1
CASSPSSGRAHNEQFF
TGTGCCAGCAGTCCCTCTAGCGGGAGGGCCCACAATGAGCAGTTCTTC
>-|TRBV7-6|TRBD1|TRBJ1-6
CASSLVGQGVNVSPLHF
TGTGCCAGCAGCTTAGTCGGACAGGGGGTCAATGTTTCACCCCTCCACTTT
>few|TRBV18|TRBD1|TRBJ2-3
CASSLMAGGTDTQYF
TGTGCCAGCTCACTGATGGCAGGGGGAACAGATACGCAGTATTTT
>-|TRBV12-5|TRBD1|TRBJ1-4
CASGPGQGDEKLFF
TGTGCTAGTGGTCCGGGACAGGGTGACGAAAAACTGTTTTTT
>-|TRBV5-1|-|TRBJ2-5
CASSLGRGALSGGETQYF
TGCGCCAGCAGCTTGGGTCGTGGAGCGTTGAGTGGTGGAGAGACCCAGTACTTC
>-|TRBV29-1|TRBD2|TRBJ2-5
CSVTTRAGGMETQYF
TGCAGCGTCACAACGCGGGCGGGAGGTATGGAGACCCAGTACTTC
>few|TRBV5-1|-|TRBJ2-7
CASSLGDPTTYEQYF
TGCGCCAGCAGCTTGGGGGACCCTACGACCTACGAGCAGTACTTC
>-|TRBV7-8|-|TRBJ2-1
CASTEEDSYNEQFF
TGTGCCAGCACCGAAGAGGACTCCTACAATGAGCAGTTCTTC
>-|TRBV5-1|TRBD1|TRBJ2-7
CASPPRGRGQTENYEQYF
TGCGCCAGCCCGCCTCGGGGCAGGGGGCAAACCGAAAACTACGAGCAGTACTTC
>-|TRBV12-3/TRBV12-4|-|TRBJ2-5
CASSLRGAGRQETQYF
TGTGCCAGCAGTTTACGGGGGGCAGGGCGGCAAGAGACCCAGTACTTC
>-|TRBV7-9|TRBD1|TRBJ2-1
CASSVPGQGRDEQFF
TGTGCCAGCAGCGTACCGGGACAGGGGAGGGATGAGCAGTTCTTC